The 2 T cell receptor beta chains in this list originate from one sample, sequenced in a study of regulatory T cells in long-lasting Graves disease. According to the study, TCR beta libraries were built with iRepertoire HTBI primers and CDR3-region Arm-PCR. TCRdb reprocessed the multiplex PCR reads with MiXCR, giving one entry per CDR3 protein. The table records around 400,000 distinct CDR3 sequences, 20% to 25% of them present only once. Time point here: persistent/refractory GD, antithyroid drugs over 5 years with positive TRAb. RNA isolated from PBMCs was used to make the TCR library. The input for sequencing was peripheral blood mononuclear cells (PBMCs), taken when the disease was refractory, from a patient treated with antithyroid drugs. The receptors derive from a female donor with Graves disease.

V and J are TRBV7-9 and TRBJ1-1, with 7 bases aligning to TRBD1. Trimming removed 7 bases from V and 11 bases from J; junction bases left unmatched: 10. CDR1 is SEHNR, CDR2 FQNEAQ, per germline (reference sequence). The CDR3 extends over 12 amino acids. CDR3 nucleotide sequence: TGTGCCAGCACCCGGCCAGACAGGGTCGCTTTCTTT. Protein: CASTRPDRVAFF.

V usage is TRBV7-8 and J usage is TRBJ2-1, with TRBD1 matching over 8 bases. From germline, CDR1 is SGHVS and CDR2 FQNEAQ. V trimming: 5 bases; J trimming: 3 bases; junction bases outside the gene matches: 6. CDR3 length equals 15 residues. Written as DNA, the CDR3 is TGTGCCAGCAGCGCGGGGACAGGCTACTACAATGAGCAGTTCTTC. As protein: CASSAGTGYYNEQFF.